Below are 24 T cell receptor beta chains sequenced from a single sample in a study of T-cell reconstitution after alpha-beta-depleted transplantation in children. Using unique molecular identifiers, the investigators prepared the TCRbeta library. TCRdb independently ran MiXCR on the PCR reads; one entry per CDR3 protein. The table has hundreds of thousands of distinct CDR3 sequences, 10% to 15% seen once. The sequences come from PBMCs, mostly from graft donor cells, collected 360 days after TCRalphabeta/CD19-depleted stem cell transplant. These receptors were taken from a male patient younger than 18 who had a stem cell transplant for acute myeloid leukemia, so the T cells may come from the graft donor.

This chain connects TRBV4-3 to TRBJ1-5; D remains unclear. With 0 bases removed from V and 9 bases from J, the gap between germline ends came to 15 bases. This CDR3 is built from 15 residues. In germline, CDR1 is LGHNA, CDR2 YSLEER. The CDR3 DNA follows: TGCGCCAGCAGCCAAGATAAAGGGCCTTGGGGGCCCCAGCATTTT. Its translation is CASSQDKGPWGPQHF.

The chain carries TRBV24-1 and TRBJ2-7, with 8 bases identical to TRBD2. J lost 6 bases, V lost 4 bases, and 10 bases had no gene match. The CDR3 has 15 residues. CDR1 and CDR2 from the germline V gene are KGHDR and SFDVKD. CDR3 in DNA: TGTGCCACCAGTGACCCCGGGACTAGTCTACCCGAGCAGTACTTC. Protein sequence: CATSDPGTSLPEQYF.

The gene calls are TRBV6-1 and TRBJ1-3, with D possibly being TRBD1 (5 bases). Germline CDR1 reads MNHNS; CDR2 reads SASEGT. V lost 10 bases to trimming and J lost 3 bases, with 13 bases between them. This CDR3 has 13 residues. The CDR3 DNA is TGTGCCACCCGGATGGGGGTTGGAAACACCATATATTTT. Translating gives CATRMGVGNTIYF.

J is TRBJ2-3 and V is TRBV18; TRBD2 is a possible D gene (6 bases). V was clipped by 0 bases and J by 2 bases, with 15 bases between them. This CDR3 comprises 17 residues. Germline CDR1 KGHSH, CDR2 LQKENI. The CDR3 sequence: CASSPPSLGLDTDTQYF. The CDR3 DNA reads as TGTGCCAGCTCACCACCTAGTTTGGGACTCGACACAGATACGCAGTATTTT.

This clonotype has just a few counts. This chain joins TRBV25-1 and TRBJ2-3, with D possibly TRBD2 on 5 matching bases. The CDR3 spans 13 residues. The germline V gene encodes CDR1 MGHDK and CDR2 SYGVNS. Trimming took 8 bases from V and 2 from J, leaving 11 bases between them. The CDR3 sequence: CASFGLPTDTQYF. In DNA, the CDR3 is TGTGCCAGCTTCGGACTTCCCACAGATACGCAGTATTTT.

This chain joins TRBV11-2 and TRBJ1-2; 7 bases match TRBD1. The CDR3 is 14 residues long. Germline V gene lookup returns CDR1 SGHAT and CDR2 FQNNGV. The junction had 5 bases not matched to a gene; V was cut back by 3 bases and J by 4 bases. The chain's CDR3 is CASSFSRGAYGYTF. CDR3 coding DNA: TGTGCCAGCAGCTTTAGCAGGGGGGCCTATGGCTACACCTTC.

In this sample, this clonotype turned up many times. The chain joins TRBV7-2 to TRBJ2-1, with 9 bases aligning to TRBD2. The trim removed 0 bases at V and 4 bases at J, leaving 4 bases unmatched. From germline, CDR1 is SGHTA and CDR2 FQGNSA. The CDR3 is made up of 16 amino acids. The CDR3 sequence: CASSLAFSGRYNEQFF. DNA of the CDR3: TGTGCCAGCAGCTTAGCGTTTAGCGGGAGATACAATGAGCAGTTCTTC. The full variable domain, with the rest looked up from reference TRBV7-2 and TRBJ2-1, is GAGVSQSPSNKVTEKGKDVELRCDPISGHTALYWYRQSLGQGLEFLIYFQGNSAPDKSGLPSDRFSAERTGGSVSTLTIQRTQQEDSAVYLCASSLAFSGRYNEQFFGPGTRLTVL.

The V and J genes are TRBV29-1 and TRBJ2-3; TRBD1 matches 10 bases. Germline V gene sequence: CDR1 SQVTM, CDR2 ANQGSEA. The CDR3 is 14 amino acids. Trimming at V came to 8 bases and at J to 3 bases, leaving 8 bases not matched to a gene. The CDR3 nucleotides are TGCAGCTCGGGACAGGGGACAAGAACAGATACGCAGTATTTT. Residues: CSSGQGTRTDTQYF.

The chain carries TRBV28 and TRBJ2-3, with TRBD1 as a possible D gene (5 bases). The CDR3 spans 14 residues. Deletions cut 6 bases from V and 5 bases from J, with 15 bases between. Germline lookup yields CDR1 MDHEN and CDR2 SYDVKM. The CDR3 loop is CASSDHSGKDTQYF. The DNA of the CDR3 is TGTGCCAGCAGCGACCACTCAGGGAAAGATACGCAGTATTTT.

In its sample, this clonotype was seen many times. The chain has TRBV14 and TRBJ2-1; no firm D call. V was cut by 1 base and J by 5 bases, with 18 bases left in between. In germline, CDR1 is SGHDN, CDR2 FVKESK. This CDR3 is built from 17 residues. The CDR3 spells CASSQGGTSMTHNEQFF. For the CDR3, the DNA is TGTGCCAGCAGCCAAGGCGGAACTTCTATGACTCACAATGAGCAGTTCTTC. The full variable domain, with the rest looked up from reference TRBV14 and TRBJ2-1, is EAGVTQFPSHSVIEKGQTVTLRCDPISGHDNLYWYRRVMGKEIKFLLHFVKESKQDESGMPNNRFLAERTGGTYSTLKVQPAELEDSGVYFCASSQGGTSMTHNEQFFGPGTRLTVL.

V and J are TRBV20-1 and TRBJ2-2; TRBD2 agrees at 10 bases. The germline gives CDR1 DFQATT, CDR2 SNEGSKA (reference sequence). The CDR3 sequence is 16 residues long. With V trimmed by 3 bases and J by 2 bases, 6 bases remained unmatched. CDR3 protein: CSARIGLAVNTGELFF. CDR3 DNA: TGCAGTGCTAGGATTGGACTAGCGGTTAACACCGGGGAGCTGTTTTTT.

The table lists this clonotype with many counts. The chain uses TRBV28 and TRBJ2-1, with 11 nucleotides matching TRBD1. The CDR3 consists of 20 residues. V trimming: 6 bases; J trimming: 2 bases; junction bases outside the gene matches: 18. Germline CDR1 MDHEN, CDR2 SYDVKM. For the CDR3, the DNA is TGTGCCAGCAGCAACCAGGAGGACAGGGGGCTATGGGTCCCCTACAATGAGCAGTTCTTC. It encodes CASSNQEDRGLWVPYNEQFF. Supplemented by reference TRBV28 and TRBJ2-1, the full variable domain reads DVKVTQSSRYLVKRTGEKVFLECVQDMDHENMFWYRQDPGLGLRLIYFSYDVKMKEKGDIPEGYSVSREKKERFSLILESASTNQTSMYLCASSNQEDRGLWVPYNEQFFGPGTRLTVL.

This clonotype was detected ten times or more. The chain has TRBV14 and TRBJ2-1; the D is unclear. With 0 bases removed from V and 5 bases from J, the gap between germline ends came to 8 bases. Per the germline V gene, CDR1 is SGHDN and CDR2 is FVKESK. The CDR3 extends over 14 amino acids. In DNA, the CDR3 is TGTGCCAGCAGCCAAGATCCTAGAAACAATGAGCAGTTCTTC. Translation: CASSQDPRNNEQFF.

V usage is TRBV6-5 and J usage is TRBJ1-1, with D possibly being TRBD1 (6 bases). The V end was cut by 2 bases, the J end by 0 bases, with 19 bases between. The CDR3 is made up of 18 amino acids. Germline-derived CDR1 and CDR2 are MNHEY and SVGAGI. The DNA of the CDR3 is TGTGCCAGCAGTTACCCTTCTTCCGGGACACGCATGAACACTGAAGCTTTCTTT. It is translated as CASSYPSSGTRMNTEAFF.

DNA of the CDR3: TGCAGTGCTAGAGAGCGGACAGGGGTCACCGGGGAGCTGTTTTTT. Translation gives CSARERTGVTGELFF. The V call is TRBV20-1, the J call TRBJ2-2; 9 positions agree with TRBD1. Germline loops: CDR1 DFQATT, CDR2 SNEGSKA (reference sequence). This CDR3 region has 15 residues. V shed 0 bases, J shed 4 bases, and the junction held 3 bases outside the gene matches.

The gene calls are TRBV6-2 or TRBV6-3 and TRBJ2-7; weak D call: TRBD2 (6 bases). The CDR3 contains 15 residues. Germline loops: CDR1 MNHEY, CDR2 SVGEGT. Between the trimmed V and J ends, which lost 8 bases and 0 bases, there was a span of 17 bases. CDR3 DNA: TGTGCCAGCGAGTACGGGAGCCGAAGCTCCTACGAGCAGTACTTC. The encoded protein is CASEYGSRSSYEQYF.

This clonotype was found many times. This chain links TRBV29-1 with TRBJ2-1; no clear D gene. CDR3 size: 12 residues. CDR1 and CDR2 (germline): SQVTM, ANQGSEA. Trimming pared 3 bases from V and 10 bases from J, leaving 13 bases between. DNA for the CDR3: TGCAGCGTTGAGTTCTTGGAGACCGAGCAGTTCTTC. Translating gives CSVEFLETEQFF.

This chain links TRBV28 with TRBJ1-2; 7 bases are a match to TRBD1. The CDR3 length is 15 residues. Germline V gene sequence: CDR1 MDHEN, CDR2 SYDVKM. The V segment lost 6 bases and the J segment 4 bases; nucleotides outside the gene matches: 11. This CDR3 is CASRSQGGTVYGYTF. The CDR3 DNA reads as TGTGCCAGCAGATCCCAGGGCGGGACAGTCTATGGCTACACCTTC.

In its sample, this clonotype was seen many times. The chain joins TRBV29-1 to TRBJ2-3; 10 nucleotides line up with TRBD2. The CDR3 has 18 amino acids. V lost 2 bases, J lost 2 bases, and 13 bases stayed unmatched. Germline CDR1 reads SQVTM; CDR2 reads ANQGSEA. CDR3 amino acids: CSVEPSGREEYLTDTQYF. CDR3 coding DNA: TGCAGCGTTGAACCCAGCGGGAGGGAAGAATACCTCACAGATACGCAGTATTTT.

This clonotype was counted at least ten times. This chain's CDR3 is CASSLIADLPHEQYF. CDR3 bases: TGTGCCAGCAGCTTAATAGCGGATCTCCCCCACGAGCAGTACTTC. This chain joins TRBV7-2 and TRBJ2-7; D is possibly TRBD2 (6 bases). CDR1 is SGHTA and CDR2 is FQGNSA in the germline V gene. The germline V and J ends were trimmed by 2 bases and 5 bases, with 16 bases remaining between them. The CDR3 is made up of 15 amino acids.

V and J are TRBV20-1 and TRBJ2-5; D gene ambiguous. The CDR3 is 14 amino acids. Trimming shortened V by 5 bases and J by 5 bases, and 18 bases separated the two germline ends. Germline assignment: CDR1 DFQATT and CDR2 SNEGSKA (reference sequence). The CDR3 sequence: CSAPQVQTRETQYF. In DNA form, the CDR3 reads TGCAGTGCTCCCCAGGTCCAAACGAGGGAGACCCAGTACTTC.

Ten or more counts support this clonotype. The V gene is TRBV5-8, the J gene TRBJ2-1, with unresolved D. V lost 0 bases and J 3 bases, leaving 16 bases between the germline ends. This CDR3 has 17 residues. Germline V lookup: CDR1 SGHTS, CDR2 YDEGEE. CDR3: CASSLGVGRVHYNEQFF. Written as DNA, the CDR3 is TGTGCCAGCAGCTTGGGCGTTGGAAGGGTCCACTACAATGAGCAGTTCTTC.

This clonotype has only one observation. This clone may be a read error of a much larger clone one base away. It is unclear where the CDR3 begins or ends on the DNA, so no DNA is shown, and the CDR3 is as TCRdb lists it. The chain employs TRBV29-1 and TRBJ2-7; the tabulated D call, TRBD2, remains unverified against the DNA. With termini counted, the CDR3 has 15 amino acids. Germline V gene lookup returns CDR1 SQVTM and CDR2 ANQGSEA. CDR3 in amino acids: CSVGRGALAGDERYF.

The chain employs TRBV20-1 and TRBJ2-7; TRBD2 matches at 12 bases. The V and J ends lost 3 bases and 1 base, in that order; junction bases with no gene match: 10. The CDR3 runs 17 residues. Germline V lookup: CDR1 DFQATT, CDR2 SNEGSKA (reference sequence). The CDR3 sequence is CSASGTSGRPLSYEQYF. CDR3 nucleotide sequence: TGCAGTGCTAGTGGGACTAGCGGGCGTCCCTTATCCTACGAGCAGTACTTC.